This record concerns one T cell receptor beta chain sequence. This CDR3 is built from 14 residues. From germline, CDR1 is WNHNN and CDR2 SYGVQD (reference sequence). Trimming removed 3 bases from V and 11 bases from J; junction bases left unmatched: 11. The data derive from a study of blood T cell repertoires in COVID-19. Using immunoSEQ multiplex PCR, the repertoire was profiled, and TCRdb retains in-frame clones only, with some absent. The repertoire consists of 450,000 or so clones, with 70% to 90% occurring once and the leading ten covering 0.7% to 0.85%. The TCR was taken from a man aged 18 to 30 with COVID-19, enrolled during active disease. The material sequenced was peripheral blood. The chain recombines TRBV10-1 with TRBJ1-2; 8 nucleotides align to TRBD1. The CDR3 coding sequence is TGCGCCAGCAGTGATGATGGGGGACAGGCGTCATACACCTTC. Translating gives CASSDDGGQASYTF.